What follows describes a single T cell receptor beta chain. The sample originates from a study of T cell clonotyping in hematopoietic cell transplantation. Noted time point: recipient sample about 28 days before transplant, after cytoreduction. Recipient blood drawn about 28 days pretransplant and days 30, 100, 180 after. There are 17 residues in the CDR3. The V and J ends lost 2 bases and 2 bases, in that order; junction bases with no gene match: 3. CDR1 SGDLS and CDR2 YYNGEE come from the germline V gene. The assay was immunoSEQ multiplex PCR, and TCRdb's table has in-frame clones only and misses some. The sample contains some 9,300 clones, roughly 91% of which appear only once.

Here the sequenced sample was peripheral blood mononuclear cells, taken before stem cell transplant. The rearrangement joins TRBV9 to TRBJ2-3; 15 bases agree with TRBD2. This TCR derives from a woman aged 50 to 60 with chronic myeloid leukemia. Some clones in this sample may be carry-over from other donors' samples. CDR3 region: CASSVGLAGGPTDTQYF. DNA for the CDR3: TGTGCCAGCAGCGTGGGACTAGCGGGAGGCCCCACAGATACGCAGTATTTT.